This T cell receptor beta chain was documented in a study of shared clonotypes between healthy human individuals. Sequenced by immunoSEQ multiplex PCR; TCRdb stores in-frame clones only, minus some. The data hold 2,500,000 or so clones, with roughly 93% observed a single time. The CDR3 loop spans 14 amino acids. The V gene end was trimmed by 6 bases and the J gene end by 7 bases; junction bases not matched to a gene: 11. Germline assignment: CDR1 MNHEY and CDR2 SMNVEV (reference sequence). The sequence was obtained from a man aged 18 to 30 in good health. Some clones in this sample may be carry-over from other donors' samples. The sample comprised naive CD4+ T cells from PBMCs. Subset specified: CD45RA+ positively selected. The rearrangement uses TRBV27 and TRBJ2-7, with 8 bases that match TRBD1. CDR3 amino acids: CASSVDRGREEQYF. CDR3 sequence (DNA): TGTGCCAGCAGCGTCGACAGGGGTAGAGAAGAGCAGTACTTC.